This T cell receptor beta chain was obtained from a study of T-cell reconstitution after alpha-beta-depleted transplantation in children. This CDR3 has 15 residues. CDR1 is SGHKS, CDR2 YYEKEE, per germline (reference sequence). Trimming cost V 5 bases and J 4 bases; bases outside gene matches: 9. This clonotype showed up many times. Unique molecular identifiers were built into the TCRbeta library. TCRdb reanalysed the PCR reads using MiXCR and keeps one entry per CDR3 protein. The table has approximately 200,000 distinct CDR3 sequences, roughly 14% seen once. The rearrangement links TRBV5-5 to TRBJ1-1; TRBD1 matches at 9 bases. The source is a human donor who donated a stem cell graft to a child with acute lymphoblastic leukemia. The specimen comprised PBMCs from the stem cell graft donor, sampled from the stem cell graft. The CDR3 region has the DNA TGTGCCAGCAGTTCACAGGGGGCCTTTGGCACTGAAGCTTTCTTT. It encodes CASSSQGAFGTEAFF.